This TCR beta chain derives from a study of T-cell memory formation after mild COVID-19. A single record per CDR3 protein comes from TCRdb applying MiXCR to the 5' RACE reads. Of around 510,000 distinct CDR3 sequences in the sample, 20% to 25% are singletons; the top ten hold around 9.2%. This clonotype was found many times. Trimming pared 5 bases from V and 0 bases from J, leaving 10 bases between. This CDR3 spans 15 amino acids. Germline CDR1 reads SGHVS; CDR2 reads FQNEAQ. The source of this sequence is an adult woman who had mild COVID-19 (a few samples of this study predate the infection). Cell type and time point are not known. V usage is TRBV7-8 and J usage is TRBJ1-4, with D possibly matching TRBD1 (5 bases). The sequenced sample consisted of PBMCs or a T cell subset sorted from them (not recorded which). The CDR3 DNA reads TGTGCCAGCAGCCTAACAGGATCAACTAATGAAAAACTGTTTTTT. Translated: CASSLTGSTNEKLFF.